The TCR beta chain described here comes from a study of T cells in Graves' hyperthyroidism and ophthalmopathy. Regarding the study as a whole: The model identified upcoming ophthalmopathy a median approximately seven months ahead of onset.

There are many counts of this clonotype. The antigen remains unidentified. Researchers took RNA transcripts and amplified the TCR beta CDR3 regions from them. First-round RT-PCR of the TCR CDR3 relied on the HTBI primer set. TCRdb fed the multiplex PCR reads into MiXCR, producing one record per CDR3 protein. The data hold about 590,000 distinct CDR3 sequences, with approximately 14% observed a single time. After removal of 6 bases from V and 2 bases from J, the junction contained 13 bases not matched to a gene. Germline CDR1 reads DFQATT; CDR2 reads SNEGSKA (reference sequence). The CDR3 runs 16 residues. Clinical symptoms, serum thyroxine, TRAb, thyroid ultrasound and orbital computed tomography informed diagnoses.

J is TRBJ2-7 and V is TRBV20-1; 10 bases are a match to TRBD2. This TCR derives from a young woman with Graves' hyperthyroidism. Sequenced material: blood. The CDR3 region is CSATTGTSDRAYEQYF. DNA for the CDR3: TGCAGTGCAACGACCGGGACTAGCGATCGGGCCTACGAGCAGTACTTC.